This T cell receptor (beta chain) originates from a study of CD4 T cells in relation to SARS-CoV-2 and coronaviruses. For the study at large: PBMCs were cultured with antigen for nine to eleven days before TCR beta sequencing. Shared crossreactive spike epitopes were mapped to their HLA restriction.

The unexposed donors gave CD4+ T cells in about 2010-2019, prior to COVID-19. Isolation of CD4+ T cells took place after roughly nine days in culture. As cell numbers allowed, unexposed-donor CD4+ T cells faced SARS-CoV-2 S/N and four cold-coronavirus spikes. Concerning this clone itself: No antigen is known for it.

TCRdb's table, derived via immunoSEQ multiplex PCR, lists solely in-frame clones and lacks some. Of about 26,000 clones detected, roughly four fifths appear once; the ten largest clones hold 15% to 20%. J lost 7 bases, V lost 6 bases, and 8 bases had no gene match. This CDR3 spans 13 amino acids. The sample consisted of CD4+ T cells from PBMCs, cultured in vitro. The chain combines TRBV12-3 or TRBV12-4 with TRBJ1-1; 7 bases align to TRBD1. The clonotype was recovered from a human donor in good health. CDR3 nucleotides: TGTGCCAGCAGCTTCCTGTGGGACAGTGAAGCTTTCTTT. Its protein product is CASSFLWDSEAFF.